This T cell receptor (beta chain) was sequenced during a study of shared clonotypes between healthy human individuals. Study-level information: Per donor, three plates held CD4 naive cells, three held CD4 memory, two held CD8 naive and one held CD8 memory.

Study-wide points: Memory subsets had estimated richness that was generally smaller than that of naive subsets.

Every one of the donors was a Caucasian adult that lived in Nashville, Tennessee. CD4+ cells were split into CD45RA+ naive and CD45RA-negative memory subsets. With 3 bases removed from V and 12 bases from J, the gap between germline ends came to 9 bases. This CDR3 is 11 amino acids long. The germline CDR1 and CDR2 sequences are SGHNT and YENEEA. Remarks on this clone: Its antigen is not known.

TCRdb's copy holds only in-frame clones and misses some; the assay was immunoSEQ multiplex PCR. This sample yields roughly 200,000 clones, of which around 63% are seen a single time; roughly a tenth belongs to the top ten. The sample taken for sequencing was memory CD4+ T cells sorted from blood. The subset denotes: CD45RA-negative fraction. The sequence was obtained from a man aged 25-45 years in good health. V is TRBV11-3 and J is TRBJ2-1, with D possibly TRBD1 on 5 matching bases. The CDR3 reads CASSFGQTQFF. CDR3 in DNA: TGTGCCAGCAGCTTTGGACAAACGCAGTTCTTC.